This paragraph reports one T cell receptor (beta chain). In the same sample, other DNA sequences code for this CDR3. Deep level was the assay's run setting. Clones were read by immunoSEQ multiplex PCR, and TCRdb kept only the in-frame ones, dropping some. Among 1.5 million to 2.5 million clones listed, around 96% were seen once. In germline, CDR1 is MNHEY, CDR2 SVGAGI. The CDR3 is made up of 15 amino acids. V lost 1 base and J lost 2, with 11 bases in between. It was CD45RO-negative cells, positively selected for CCR7, that made up naive CD8 cells, with terminally differentiated effector memory CD45RA+ cells excluded. The sample belongs to a study of shared clonotypes between healthy human individuals.

This TCR was recovered from a man between 18 and 35 years old in good health. The sample was naive CD8+ T cells sorted from blood. The chain has TRBV6-5 and TRBJ2-5; D tentatively fits TRBD1 or TRBD2 (6 bases each). DNA for the CDR3: TGTGCCAGCAGTTACTTAGGGGGGATACAAGAGACCCAGTACTTC. It is translated as CASSYLGGIQETQYF.